Below, 28 T cell receptor beta chains from the same sample are listed, as sequenced in a study of OX40 agonist ivuxolimab in advanced cancers. Sequencing was performed with immunoSEQ multiplex PCR; in TCRdb, only in-frame clones are kept and a portion is missing. The profile shows roughly 80,000 clones, approximately 87% of them singletons. Sequencing was performed on CD4+ or CD8+ T cells sorted from blood, taken in a trial of the OX40 agonist ivuxolimab. The receptors were sampled from an adult with an advanced solid tumor such as melanoma, head and neck, liver or kidney cancer.

This clone was counted once. CDR3 loop: CASSKGQSGEKLFF. CDR3 bases: TGTGCCAGTAGTAAGGGGCAGTCCGGTGAAAAACTGTTTTTT. The chain uses TRBV19 and TRBJ1-4; D may be TRBD1 (5 bases). Germline CDR1 is LNHDA and CDR2 is SQIVND (reference sequence). Trimming pared 4 bases from V and 7 bases from J, leaving 13 bases between. This CDR3 has 14 amino acids.

The chain joins TRBV7-8 to TRBJ2-7; D is uncertain. V was shortened by 5 bases and J by 1 base, with 6 bases between the two germline ends. CDR3 length: 12 residues. Germline V CDR1 and CDR2: SGHVS, FQNEAQ. The CDR3 sequence is CASSQISYEQYF. The CDR3 DNA sequence: TGTGCCAGCAGCCAGATATCCTACGAGCAGTACTTC.

This rearrangement joins TRBV19 to TRBJ1-6, with 7 bases lining up with TRBD1. After removal of 5 bases from V and 7 bases from J, the junction contained 5 bases not matched to a gene. The V gene's germline CDR1 is LNHDA and CDR2 SQIVND (reference sequence). The CDR3 is 14 amino acids. The DNA for the CDR3 is TGTGCCAGTAGTCAGACAGGGACCAATTCACCCCTCCACTTT. It is translated as CASSQTGTNSPLHF.

V and J are TRBV7-9 and TRBJ1-4; possibly TRBD1 for D (6 bases). The CDR3 sequence is 15 residues long. CDR1 and CDR2 from the germline V gene are SEHNR and FQNEAQ (reference sequence). The V end lost 4 bases, the J end lost 0 bases, and 9 bases lay between the germline ends. The CDR3 DNA reads TGTGCCAGCAGCTACGGACAGCCAACTAATGAAAAACTGTTTTTT. Protein: CASSYGQPTNEKLFF.

The chain has TRBV18 and TRBJ1-2; the D is unclear. V was trimmed by 0 bases and J by 4 bases, leaving 9 bases between them. CDR3 length: 14 amino acids. CDR1 is KGHSH and CDR2 is LQKENI in the germline V gene. The CDR3 region is CASSPPVFSYGYTF. DNA of the CDR3: TGTGCCAGCTCACCACCAGTCTTCTCCTATGGCTACACCTTC.

The CDR3 DNA sequence: TGCGCCAGCAGCCAAGTTGTCGGGGATCAGCCCCAGCATTTT. It encodes CASSQVVGDQPQHF. The chain is built from TRBV4-3 and TRBJ1-5; D gene unclear. CDR1 is LGHNA, CDR2 YSLEER, per germline. The CDR3 runs 14 residues. The V end was cut by 1 base, the J end by 5 bases, with 9 bases between.

This clone was picked up a small number of times. The rearrangement joins TRBV11-2 to TRBJ1-1; D unresolved. V was clipped by 3 bases and J by 3 bases, with 8 bases between them. The CDR3 covers 13 residues. Per the germline V gene, CDR1 is SGHAT and CDR2 is FQNNGV. This chain's CDR3 is CASSFLLHTEAFF. The DNA for the CDR3 is TGTGCCAGCAGCTTTCTGCTCCACACTGAAGCTTTCTTT. Variable domain in full (rest from reference TRBV11-2 and TRBJ1-1): EAGVAQSPRYKIIEKRQSVAFWCNPISGHATLYWYQQILGQGPKLLIQFQNNGVVDDSQLPKDRFSAERLKGVDSTLKIQPAKLEDSAVYLCASSFLLHTEAFFGQGTRLTVV.

The rearrangement uses TRBV29-1 and TRBJ1-3, with D possibly matching TRBD1 (5 bases). Trimming took off 2 bases at V and 4 bases at J, with 9 bases between the two ends. Germline V gene lookup returns CDR1 SQVTM and CDR2 ANQGSEA. The CDR3 spans 13 residues. The CDR3 sequence is CSVESGVGNTIYF. The CDR3, as DNA: TGCAGCGTTGAATCGGGGGTCGGAAACACCATATATTTT.

The chain joins TRBV2 to TRBJ2-7; D ambiguous. Germline CDR1 and CDR2: SNHLY and FYNNEI. V lost 4 bases to trimming and J lost 5 bases, with 3 bases between them. The CDR3 is 10 amino acids. The CDR3 nucleotides read TGTGCCAGCAGTGTAGACGAGCAGTACTTC. This codes for CASSVDEQYF.

The chain combines TRBV7-6 with TRBJ2-1; the match to TRBD1 covers 7 bases. The CDR3 runs to 13 residues. After removal of 2 bases from V and 8 bases from J, the junction contained 3 bases not matched to a gene. Germline loops: CDR1 SGHVS, CDR2 FNYEAQ. CDR3 in amino acids: CASSLRQGDEQFF. The CDR3 DNA reads as TGTGCCAGCAGCTTAAGACAGGGCGATGAGCAGTTCTTC.

The chain employs TRBV5-4 and TRBJ2-5; D may correspond to TRBD1 or TRBD2 (6 bases each). V shed 0 bases and J shed 5 bases, with 17 bases lying between them. CDR1 and CDR2 from the germline V gene are SGHNT and YYREEE (reference sequence). The CDR3 totals 16 residues. CDR3 loop: CASSLDRGPPPETQYF. The CDR3 DNA is TGTGCCAGCAGCTTGGACCGGGGGCCCCCCCCCGAGACCCAGTACTTC.

The chain joins TRBV19 to TRBJ1-4, with D unclear. Trimming took 5 bases from V and 8 from J, leaving 9 bases between them. In germline, CDR1 is LNHDA, CDR2 SQIVND (reference sequence). This CDR3 region has 12 residues. CDR3 DNA sequence: TGTGCCAGTAGTCCAAGGGAAGAAAAACTGTTTTTT. Translation: CASSPREEKLFF.

The V gene is TRBV4-3, the J gene TRBJ1-1, with D uncertain. The CDR3 totals 13 residues. Germline V gene sequence: CDR1 LGHNA, CDR2 YSLEER. The germline V and J ends were trimmed by 1 base and 1 base, with 4 bases remaining between them. The CDR3 is CASSQGANTEAFF. The CDR3 region has the DNA TGCGCCAGCAGCCAAGGGGCGAACACTGAAGCTTTCTTT.

This sequence joins TRBV5-1 and TRBJ2-1; TRBD1 agrees at 9 bases. Germline V CDR1 and CDR2: SGHRS, YFSETQ. This CDR3 is built from 13 residues. Losses at the gene ends were 8 bases for V and 6 bases for J; bases not matched to a gene: 6. The CDR3 region is CASDPGQGNEQFF. Written as DNA, the CDR3 is TGCGCCAGTGATCCGGGACAGGGCAATGAGCAGTTCTTC.

This chain joins TRBV19 and TRBJ2-3, with 10 bases matching TRBD2. Germline V lookup: CDR1 LNHDA, CDR2 SQIVND (reference sequence). Trimming removed 1 base from V and 1 base from J; junction bases left unmatched: 8. This CDR3 has 18 residues. CDR3 protein: CASSIGSVAGGRTDTQYF. In DNA form, the CDR3 reads TGTGCCAGTAGTATAGGGTCGGTAGCGGGGGGCCGCACAGATACGCAGTATTTT.

The CDR3 here is CASSLADWGAEGYTF. The CDR3, as DNA: TGCGCCAGCAGCTTGGCCGATTGGGGGGCAGAAGGCTACACCTTC. The rearrangement uses TRBV5-1 and TRBJ1-2, with D perhaps matching TRBD1 (6 bases). The germline gives CDR1 SGHRS, CDR2 YFSETQ. Trimming took 0 bases from V and 8 from J, leaving 17 bases between them. CDR3 length equals 15 residues. Looking up the rest from reference TRBV5-1 and TRBJ1-2 gives the full variable domain: KAGVTQTPRYLIKTRGQQVTLSCSPISGHRSVSWYQQTPGQGLQFLFEYFSETQRNKGNFPGRFSGRQFSNSRSEMNVSTLELGDSALYLCASSLADWGAEGYTFGSGTRLTVV.

The CDR3 DNA reads TGTGCCAGCAGTTTAACTGGGAACGGCTACACCTTC. It is translated as CASSLTGNGYTF. The rearrangement links TRBV27 to TRBJ1-2, with D hard to call. This CDR3 is built from 12 residues. Trimming stripped 2 bases from V and 8 bases from J, with 9 bases between. CDR1 and CDR2 from the germline V gene are MNHEY and SMNVEV (reference sequence).

This rearrangement joins TRBV7-9 to TRBJ2-3; D gene uncertain. The V and J ends lost 5 bases and 2 bases respectively, with 14 bases between them. Germline lookup yields CDR1 SEHNR and CDR2 FQNEAQ (reference sequence). The length of the CDR3 is 15 residues. CDR3 DNA sequence: TGTGCCAGCAGCCCCAGGTTGGTCAACACAGATACGCAGTATTTT. Translated, it gives CASSPRLVNTDTQYF.

A single count supports this clone. This sequence joins TRBV6-1 and TRBJ2-5; weak D call: TRBD2 (6 bases). The CDR3 has 14 residues. Germline CDR1 and CDR2: MNHNS and SASEGT. Trimming took off 5 bases at V and 3 bases at J, with 13 bases between the two ends. CDR3 amino acids: CASSKGGVEETQYF. The CDR3 DNA reads TGTGCCAGCAGTAAAGGCGGGGTCGAAGAGACCCAGTACTTC.

This clone has just a few counts. This chain joins TRBV5-4 and TRBJ2-3; D may be TRBD2 (6 bases). V was pared by 3 bases and J by 6 bases, with 14 bases between. The CDR3 totals 14 residues. CDR1 is SGHNT, CDR2 YYREEE, per germline (reference sequence). The CDR3 sequence: CASSSARAGDTQYF. Here the CDR3 DNA reads TGTGCCAGCAGCTCGGCCCGCGCGGGGGATACGCAGTATTTT.

This chain connects TRBV6-5 to TRBJ2-7; no clear D. Trimming took 3 bases from V and 7 from J, leaving 10 bases between them. This CDR3 has 12 amino acids. Germline loops: CDR1 MNHEY, CDR2 SVGAGI. Here the CDR3 DNA reads TGTGCCAGCAGTTATAACCGCCGAGAGCAGTACTTC. Translated: CASSYNRREQYF.

This rearrangement joins TRBV12-2 to TRBJ1-2; the table's D call TRBD1 went unverified against the DNA. TRBV12-2 is flagged as a pseudogene. The CDR3 loop spans 14 amino acids. The CDR3 loop reads CASRFITGGEGYTF. The CDR3 DNA is TGTGCAAGTCGCTTCATTACAGGGGGTGAGGGCTACACCTTC.

CDR3 sequence: CASSYGRETQYF. For the CDR3, the DNA is TGTGCCAGCAGCTACGGCCGGGAGACCCAGTACTTC. The chain joins TRBV5-8 to TRBJ2-5; D remains ambiguous. The CDR3 runs 12 residues. Germline V gives CDR1 SGHTS, CDR2 YDEGEE. Trimming took off 3 bases at V and 5 bases at J, with 8 bases between the two ends.

This clone has only a few counts. The CDR3 DNA reads as TGTGCCAGCAGCTTAGGACAGGGGGAGAACTATGGCTACACCTTC. It codes for CASSLGQGENYGYTF. The rearrangement joins TRBV7-9 to TRBJ1-2, with TRBD1 matching 9 bases. Germline CDR1 and CDR2: SEHNR and FQNEAQ (reference sequence). V lost 1 base, J lost 2 bases, and 2 bases stayed unmatched. This CDR3 spans 15 amino acids.

The chain recombines TRBV25-1 with TRBJ2-3, with D perhaps matching TRBD1 or TRBD2 (5 bases each). Germline CDR1 MGHDK, CDR2 SYGVNS. V lost 5 bases and J lost 0, with 12 bases in between. The CDR3 length is 15 residues. The CDR3 here is CASSKVGVSTDTQYF. For the CDR3, the DNA is TGTGCCAGCAGTAAGGTGGGGGTAAGCACAGATACGCAGTATTTT.

This chain links TRBV7-9 with TRBJ1-2; 7 positions match TRBD1. The CDR3 is made up of 15 amino acids. Germline V gives CDR1 SEHNR, CDR2 FQNEAQ (reference sequence). Trimming took 11 bases from V and 6 from J; bases not matched to a gene: 18. This chain's CDR3 is CAPGLYQKQGNGYTF. Here the CDR3 DNA reads TGTGCCCCCGGTCTGTACCAAAAACAGGGGAATGGCTACACCTTC.

V gene TRBV2 combines with J gene TRBJ1-1; D is unresolved. The CDR3 has 15 residues. The germline V gene has CDR1 SNHLY and CDR2 FYNNEI. Trimming took off 2 bases at V and 1 base at J, with 11 bases between the two ends. This CDR3 is CASSETDHGNTEAFF. The CDR3 DNA is TGTGCCAGCAGTGAAACAGACCACGGGAACACTGAAGCTTTCTTT.

This clone has a single count. J is TRBJ1-4 and V is TRBV5-1, with a weak D call TRBD1 (5 bases). V was clipped by 5 bases and J by 4 bases, with 12 bases between them. This CDR3 contains 14 residues. Germline-derived CDR1 and CDR2 are SGHRS and YFSETQ. CDR3 DNA: TGCGCCAGCAGAACAGGTCTAAGTAATGAAAAACTGTTTTTT. Its translation is CASRTGLSNEKLFF.